A single sample gave rise to the 20 T cell receptor beta chains below, sequenced in a study of tumor and adjacent non-tumor tissue in lung cancer. This sample's RNA came from whole unsorted tissue. The normal lung tissue was taken more than 3 cm from the tumor edge. A modified ARM-PCR protocol with three rounds of nested PCR amplified TCRbeta. TCRdb re-derived calls from the multiplex PCR reads in MiXCR, one entry per CDR3 protein. This table has approximately 90,000 distinct CDR3 sequences, around three quarters appearing once. Material for sequencing was distant non-tumor lung tissue. These receptors were collected from a woman aged 50 to 60 with non-small cell lung cancer.

This clonotype counts as medium-sized. The chain has TRBV6-5 and TRBJ1-2; the D gene is possibly TRBD1 (6 bases). The CDR3 consists of 13 residues. Germline V gene data show CDR1 as MNHEY and CDR2 as SVGAGI. Trimming removed 6 bases at V and 2 bases at J, with 10 bases between. CDR3 DNA: TGTGCCAGCAGGGCCGGGACAAACTATGGCTACACCTTC. Translated, it gives CASRAGTNYGYTF.

This clonotype was seen just once. At one end the junction does not follow the germline gene, possibly because of a read error. This chain uses TRBV10-2 with TRBJ1-1, with a weak D call TRBD1 (6 bases). The CDR3 totals 16 residues. CDR1 and CDR2 (germline): WSHSY, SAAADI. The CDR3 DNA reads as TGCGCCAGCGGGTATGACTGGGGGCGCAGAAATACTGAAGTTTTCTTT. Translated, it gives CASGYDWGRRNTEVFF.

This clonotype was recorded many times. The chain couples TRBV10-3 to TRBJ1-1, with D tentatively TRBD1 (6 bases). V was trimmed by 6 bases and J by 3 bases, leaving 14 bases between them. The CDR3 spans 14 residues. Germline loops: CDR1 ENHRY, CDR2 SYGVKD. For the CDR3, the DNA is TGTGCCATCAGACCAGGGGCTGGGGACACTGAAGCTTTCTTT. Amino acids: CAIRPGAGDTEAFF.

V and J are TRBV20-1 and TRBJ2-1; tentatively, D is TRBD2 (6 bases). CDR1 and CDR2 (germline): DFQATT, SNEGSKA (reference sequence). The CDR3 covers 15 residues. V lost 5 bases and J 7 bases, leaving 21 bases between the germline ends. The CDR3 DNA sequence: TGCAGTGCTGGAGGACTATCTCTCTCCAAGAATGAGCAGTTCTTC. Encoded protein: CSAGGLSLSKNEQFF.

With regard to this clonotype: At one of its ends the junction is not consistent with the germline gene, which may arise from a read error. This chain connects TRBV12-3 or TRBV12-4 to TRBJ2-2, with a weak D call TRBD1 (6 bases). The CDR3 runs 16 residues. CDR3 coding DNA: TGTGCCGGCAGTTTAGGGACAAGGACAAACACCGGGGAGTTGTCTTTT. Translation: CAGSLGTRTNTGELSF.

The gene calls are TRBV20-1 and TRBJ1-2; 9 bases align to TRBD1. After removal of 5 bases from V and 7 bases from J, the junction contained 8 bases not matched to a gene. The CDR3 runs 13 residues. CDR1 DFQATT and CDR2 SNEGSKA come from the germline V gene (reference sequence). The CDR3 coding sequence is TGCAGTGCTCGGACAGGGGCCTCCTTTGGCTACACCTTC. It yields the protein CSARTGASFGYTF.

A word on this clonotype: The conserved closing phenylalanine or tryptophan is absent in this CDR3, likely reflecting a read error. CDR3 sequence: CASNEVEVGGRLGDEQFL. DNA for the CDR3: TGTGCCAGCAATGAAGTTGAGGTAGGCGGGAGGCTGGGCGATGAGCAGTTCTTA. V is TRBV6-1 and J is TRBJ2-1; 8 bases match TRBD2. Germline CDR1 is MNHNS and CDR2 is SASEGT. CDR3 size: 18 residues.

A word on this clonotype: This CDR3 is missing its conserved last phenylalanine or tryptophan, likely due to a read error. The chain is built from TRBV14 and TRBJ2-7; 9 nucleotides align to TRBD1. The ends lost 5 bases at V and 2 bases at J; junction bases unmatched: 7. This CDR3 is built from 15 residues. Germline V lookup: CDR1 SGHDN, CDR2 FVKESK. CDR3 nucleotide sequence: TGTGCCAGCAGCTACGGGACAGGGATGCCCTACGAGCAGTACATC. Its translation is CASSYGTGMPYEQYI.

The chain joins TRBV4-2 to TRBJ2-4; 8 bases match TRBD1. The V and J ends lost 7 bases and 4 bases, in that order; junction bases with no gene match: 15. Looked up from germline, CDR1 is LGHNA and CDR2 is YNFKEQ. This CDR3 comprises 17 residues. The CDR3 spells CASNINSGGADKNIQYF. CDR3 sequence (DNA): TGTGCCAGCAACATAAATTCAGGGGGCGCGGATAAAAACATTCAGTACTTC.

With regard to this clonotype: A much larger clone sits a single nucleotide away, making a read error possible. The CDR3 DNA reads as TGCAGTGATACGAGCCCCGGACTAGCGGGAGAATTCTTC. This encodes CSDTSPGLAGEFF. The chain uses TRBV20-1 and TRBJ2-1; 13 nucleotides align to TRBD2. J was trimmed by 16 bases and V by 7 bases; bases with no gene match: 13. In germline, CDR1 is DFQATT, CDR2 SNEGSKA (reference sequence). The length of the CDR3 is 13 residues.

This clonotype was observed once. This chain uses TRBV6-5 with TRBJ1-1; TRBD1 might be the D (5 bases). Germline CDR1 and CDR2: MNHEY and SVGAGI. CDR3 length: 14 residues. CDR3 sequence (DNA): TGTGCATCCAAGGGGCCCCAGGCCTTGGATGAAGCTTTCTTT. Residues: CASKGPQALDEAFF.

Turning to this clonotype: A clone one base away is much larger, so this may be a read error. The chain recombines TRBV6-1 with TRBJ1-5; perhaps TRBD1 as D (5 bases). CDR1 and CDR2 (germline): MNHNS, SASEGT. The CDR3 spans 18 residues. CDR3 sequence: CASTEATFNVRVHQPQHF. The CDR3 DNA is TGTGCCAGCACTGAAGCGACCTTTAATGTCAGGGTTCATCAGCCCCAGCATTTT.

Of note for this clonotype: The junction departs from germline at one end; a sequencing error may be responsible. The genes are TRBV5-5 and TRBJ2-7, with 8 nucleotides matching TRBD2. The V gene's germline CDR1 is SGHKS and CDR2 YYEKEE (reference sequence). CDR3 size: 14 residues. CDR3 nucleotide sequence: TGTGCCAGCAGCTTCGGACTAGCAGGAGCCAAGCAGTATTTC. Encoded protein: CASSFGLAGAKQYF.

Turning to this clonotype: The junction differs from germline at one of its ends, possibly a read error. The chain joins TRBV2 to TRBJ2-7; the match to TRBD2 covers 9 bases. The CDR3 spans 13 residues. CDR1 is SNHLY, CDR2 FYNNEI, per germline. CDR3 amino acids: CASAGGSPFEQYF. The DNA of the CDR3 is TGTGCCAGCGCGGGAGGGTCTCCGTTCGAGCAGTATTTC.

V usage is TRBV28 and J usage is TRBJ2-7; D gene unclear. The CDR3 extends over 16 amino acids. Germline V gene lookup returns CDR1 MDHEN and CDR2 SYDVKM. The germline V and J ends were trimmed by 3 bases and 6 bases, with 21 bases remaining between them. CDR3 protein: CASSFAPRPSTREQYF. The CDR3, as DNA: TGTGCCAGCAGTTTTGCGCCCCGGCCCTCAACACGCGAGCAGTACTTC.

This clonotype was observed many times. V is TRBV20-1 and J is TRBJ2-7; D possibly corresponds to TRBD1 (6 bases). V lost 6 bases to trimming and J lost 0 bases, with 12 bases between them. The CDR3 has 13 residues. Germline lookup yields CDR1 DFQATT and CDR2 SNEGSKA (reference sequence). The CDR3 is CSARRTDSYEQYF. The CDR3 region has the DNA TGCAGTGCCCGAAGGACAGACTCCTACGAGCAGTACTTC.

The chain links TRBV6-1 to TRBJ1-2; maybe TRBD1 (5 bases). Germline V gene data show CDR1 as MNHNS and CDR2 as SASEGT. This CDR3 spans 14 amino acids. V dropped 4 bases and J dropped 8 bases, with 17 bases sitting between them. In DNA, the CDR3 is TGTGCCAGCAGTGGAATCGGGGGATCCGTAGGCTACACCTTC. It translates to CASSGIGGSVGYTF.

The V and J genes are TRBV6-5 and TRBJ1-4; TRBD1 matches 9 bases. Losses at the gene ends were 5 bases for V and 1 base for J; bases not matched to a gene: 14. This CDR3 comprises 19 residues. Germline V lookup: CDR1 MNHEY, CDR2 SVGAGI. The CDR3 sequence: CASSDEGSRTGVTNEKLFF. The CDR3 bases are TGTGCCAGCAGTGACGAAGGATCGAGGACAGGGGTAACTAATGAAAAACTGTTTTTT.

J is TRBJ2-2 and V is TRBV10-3; D might be TRBD1 or TRBD2, each matching 5 bases. Germline CDR1 is ENHRY and CDR2 is SYGVKD. The CDR3 runs 16 residues. Trimming stripped 4 bases from V and 1 base from J, with 13 bases between. In DNA form, the CDR3 reads TGTGCCATCAGTGGTTCTAGTGGGGGGAACACCGGGGAGCTGTTTTTT. Translating gives CAISGSSGGNTGELFF.

A note on this clonotype: Compared with germline, one end of the junction differs, possibly owing to a read error. In DNA, the CDR3 is TGTGCCAGCAGTGAACCACAGGGCGATGGGGCCAACGTCCTGAGTTTC. Its protein is CASSEPQGDGANVLSF. This rearrangement joins TRBV6-1 to TRBJ2-6; a weak D match, TRBD1 (6 bases). The CDR3 runs 16 residues. Germline-derived CDR1 and CDR2 are MNHNS and SASEGT.